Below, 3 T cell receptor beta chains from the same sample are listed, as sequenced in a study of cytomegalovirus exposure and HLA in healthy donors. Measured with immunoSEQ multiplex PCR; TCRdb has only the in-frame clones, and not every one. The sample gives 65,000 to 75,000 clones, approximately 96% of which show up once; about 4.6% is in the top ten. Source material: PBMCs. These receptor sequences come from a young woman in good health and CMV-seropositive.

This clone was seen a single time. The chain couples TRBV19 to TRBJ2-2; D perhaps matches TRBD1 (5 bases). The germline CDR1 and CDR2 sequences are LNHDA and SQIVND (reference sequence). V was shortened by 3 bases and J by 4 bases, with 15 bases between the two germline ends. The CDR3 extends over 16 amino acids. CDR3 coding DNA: TGTGCCAGTAGTATCAGCCAGGGTCTGGGCACCGGGGAGCTGTTTTTT. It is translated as CASSISQGLGTGELFF.

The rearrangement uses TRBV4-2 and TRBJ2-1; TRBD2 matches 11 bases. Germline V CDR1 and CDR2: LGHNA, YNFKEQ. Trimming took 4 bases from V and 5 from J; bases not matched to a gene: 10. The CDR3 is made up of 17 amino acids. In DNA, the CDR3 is TGTGCCAGCAGCCCTCCCCAGGGGACTAGCGGAAACAATGAGCAGTTCTTC. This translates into CASSPPQGTSGNNEQFF.

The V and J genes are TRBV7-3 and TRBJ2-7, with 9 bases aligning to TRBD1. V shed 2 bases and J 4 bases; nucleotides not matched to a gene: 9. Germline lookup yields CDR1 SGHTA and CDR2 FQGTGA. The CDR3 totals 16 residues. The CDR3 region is CASSLGHPGQGYEQYF. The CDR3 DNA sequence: TGTGCCAGCAGCTTAGGGCACCCGGGACAGGGTTACGAGCAGTACTTC. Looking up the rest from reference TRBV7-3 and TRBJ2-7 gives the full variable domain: GAGVSQTPSNKVTEKGKYVELRCDPISGHTALYWYRQSLGQGPEFLIYFQGTGAADDSGLPNDRFFAVRPEGSVSTLKIQRTERGDSAVYLCASSLGHPGQGYEQYFGPGTRLTVT.